The clone carrying this T cell receptor beta chain was observed a few times. This entry is derived from a study of blood T cell repertoires in COVID-19. About the research overall: PBMCs, B-cell-depleted T cells, or T cells provided the cDNA or gDNA that made up the material.

Germline values: CDR1 KGHDR, CDR2 SFDVKD. The length of the CDR3 is 12 residues. Trimming cost V 7 bases and J 5 bases, with 7 bases left between them. Authors' data handling: Amplified reference gene primers provided the basis for estimating nucleated cell counts. Libraries were prepared by immunoSEQ multiplex PCR; TCRdb keeps only in-frame clonotypes and omits some of them. The V and J calls and clone size were taken over from that table, and D and trimming were inferred from the DNA. The table lists 100,000 or so clones, roughly 90% of them singletons, with approximately 5.1% in the top ten. The sequence was collected from a man in his sixties or seventies with acute or convalescent COVID-19. The sequenced sample consisted of peripheral blood. J is TRBJ2-2 and V is TRBV24-1; no clear D gene. As DNA, the CDR3 is TGTGCCACCAGGAGTTCTACCGGGGAGCTGTTTTTT. Its protein is CATRSSTGELFF.